The clone carrying this T cell receptor beta chain was counted many times. Antigen: not known. The sample is drawn from a study of CD8 T cells in ankylosing spondylitis. The study, taken as a whole, reports: As for the disease-linked clones, they showed a CD8+ phenotype and occurred at relatively low frequencies in peripheral blood.

Germline lookup yields CDR1 MNHEY and CDR2 SVGAGI. CDR3 size: 15 residues. Trimming pared 0 bases from V and 4 bases from J, leaving 12 bases between. TCRdb reanalysed the 5' RACE reads using MiXCR and keeps one entry per CDR3 protein. Of about 240,000 distinct CDR3 sequences in the sample, 7.5% to 9.5% were seen once. The sequenced material came from blood, either unsorted or a sorted T cell fraction (not recorded which). The origin of this receptor is a female donor with ankylosing spondylitis or in good health (not recorded which). The gene calls are TRBV6-5 and TRBJ1-1; D is unclear. In DNA form, the CDR3 reads TGTGCCAGCAGTTACTCGAGTGGGGTAGGCACTGAAGCTTTCTTT. It is translated as CASSYSSGVGTEAFF.